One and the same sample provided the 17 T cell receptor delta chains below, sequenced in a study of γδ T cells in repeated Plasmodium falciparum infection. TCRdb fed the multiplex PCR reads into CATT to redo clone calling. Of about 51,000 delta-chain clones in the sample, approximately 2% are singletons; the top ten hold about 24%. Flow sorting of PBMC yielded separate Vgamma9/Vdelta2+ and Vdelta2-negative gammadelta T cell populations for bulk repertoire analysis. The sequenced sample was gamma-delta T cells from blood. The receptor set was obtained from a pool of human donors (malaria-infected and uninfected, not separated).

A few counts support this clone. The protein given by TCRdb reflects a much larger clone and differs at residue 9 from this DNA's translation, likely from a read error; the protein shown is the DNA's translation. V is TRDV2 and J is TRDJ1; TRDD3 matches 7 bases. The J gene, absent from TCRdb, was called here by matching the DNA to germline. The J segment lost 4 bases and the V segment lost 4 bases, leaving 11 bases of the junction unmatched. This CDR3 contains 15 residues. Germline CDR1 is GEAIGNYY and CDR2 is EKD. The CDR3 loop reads CACDSVGGMRDKLIF. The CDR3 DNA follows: TGTGCCTGTGATTCTGTCGGGGGGATGCGCGATAAACTCATCTTT.

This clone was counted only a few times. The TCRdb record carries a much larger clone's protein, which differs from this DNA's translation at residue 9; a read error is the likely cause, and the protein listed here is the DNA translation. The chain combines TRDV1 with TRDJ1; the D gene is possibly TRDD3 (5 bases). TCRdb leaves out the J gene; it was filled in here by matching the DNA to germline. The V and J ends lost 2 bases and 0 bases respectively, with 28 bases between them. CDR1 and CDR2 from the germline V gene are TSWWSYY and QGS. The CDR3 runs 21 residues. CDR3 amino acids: CALGESDNSVILGQYTDKLIF. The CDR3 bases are TGTGCTCTTGGGGAATCCGACAACAGCGTTATCCTGGGACAATACACCGATAAACTCATCTTT.

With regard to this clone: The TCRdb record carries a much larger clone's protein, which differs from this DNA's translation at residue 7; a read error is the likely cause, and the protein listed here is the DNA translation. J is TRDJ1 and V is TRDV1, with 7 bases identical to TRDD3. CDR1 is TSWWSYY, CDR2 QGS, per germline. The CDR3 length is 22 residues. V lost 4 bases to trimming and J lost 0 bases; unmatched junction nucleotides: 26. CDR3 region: CALGGRYFQLLLGVKYTDKLIF. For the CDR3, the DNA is TGTGCTCTTGGGGGAAGATACTTCCAGCTTCTTCTGGGGGTAAAGTACACCGATAAACTCATCTTT.

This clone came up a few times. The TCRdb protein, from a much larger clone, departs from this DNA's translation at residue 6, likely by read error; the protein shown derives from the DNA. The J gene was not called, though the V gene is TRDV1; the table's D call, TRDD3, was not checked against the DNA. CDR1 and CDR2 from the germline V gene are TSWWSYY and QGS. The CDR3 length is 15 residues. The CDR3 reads CALGTCETGGYRVIF. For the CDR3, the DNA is TGTGCTCTTGGGACTTGTGAAACTGGGGGATACAGGGTCATCTTT.

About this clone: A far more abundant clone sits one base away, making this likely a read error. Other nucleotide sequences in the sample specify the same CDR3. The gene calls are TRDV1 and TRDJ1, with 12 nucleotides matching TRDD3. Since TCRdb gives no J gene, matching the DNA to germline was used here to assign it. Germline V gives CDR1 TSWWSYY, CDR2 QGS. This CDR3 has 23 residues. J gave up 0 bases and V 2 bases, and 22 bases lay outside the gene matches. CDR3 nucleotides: TGTGCTCTTGGGGAAGGAACCTACCTCTACTGGGGGATACTAATACCAAACACCGATAAACTCATCTTT. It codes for CALGEGTYLYWGILIPNTDKLIF.

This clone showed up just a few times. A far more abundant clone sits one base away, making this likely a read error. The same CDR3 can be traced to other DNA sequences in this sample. The CDR3 reads CAFTLSEGRGAIKLIF. CDR3 DNA: TGTGCCTTCACCCTATCAGAGGGGAGAGGGGCTATTAAACTCATCTTT. V and J are TRDV3 and TRDJ1; tentative D call: TRDD3 (5 bases). TCRdb leaves out the J gene; it was filled in here by matching the DNA to germline. The germline V gene has CDR1 TVYSNPD and CDR2 GDNSRS (reference sequence). Trimming took off 3 bases at V and 7 bases at J, with 27 bases between the two ends. This CDR3 is 16 amino acids long. Supplemented by reference TRDV3 and TRDJ1, the full variable domain reads CDKVTQSSPDQTVASGSEVVLLCTYDTVYSNPDLFWYRIRPDYSFQFVFYGDNSRSEGADFTQGRFSVKHILTQKAFHLVISPVRTEDSATYYCAFTLSEGRGAIKLIFGKGTRVTVEP.

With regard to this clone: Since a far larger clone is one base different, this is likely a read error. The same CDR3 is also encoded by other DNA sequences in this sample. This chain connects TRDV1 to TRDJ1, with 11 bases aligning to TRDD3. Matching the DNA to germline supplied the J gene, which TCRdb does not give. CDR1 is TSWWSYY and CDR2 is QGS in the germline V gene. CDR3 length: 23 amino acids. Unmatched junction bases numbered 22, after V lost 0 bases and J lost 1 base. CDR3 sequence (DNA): TGTGCTCTTGGGGAACTAAGGGACCTCCCTTCCCACTGGGGGATAAATCCCACCGATAAACTCATCTTT. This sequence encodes CALGELRDLPSHWGINPTDKLIF.

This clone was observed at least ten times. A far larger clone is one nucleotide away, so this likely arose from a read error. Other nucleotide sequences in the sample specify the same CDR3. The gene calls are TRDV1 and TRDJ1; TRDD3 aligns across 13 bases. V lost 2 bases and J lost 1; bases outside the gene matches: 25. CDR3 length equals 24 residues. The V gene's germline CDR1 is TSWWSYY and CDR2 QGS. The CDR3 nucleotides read TGTGCTCTTGGGGAAGCGGTAGGAACGGTCAAAACCCCGTACTGGGGGATACGCACCGATAAACTCATCTTT. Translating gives CALGEAVGTVKTPYWGIRTDKLIF.

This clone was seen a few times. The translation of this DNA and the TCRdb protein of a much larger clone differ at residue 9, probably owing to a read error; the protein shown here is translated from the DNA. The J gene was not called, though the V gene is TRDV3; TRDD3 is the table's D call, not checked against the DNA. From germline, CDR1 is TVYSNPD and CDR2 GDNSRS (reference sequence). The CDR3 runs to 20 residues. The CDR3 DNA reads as TGTGCCTTTAGAATCCTTCCTACGGGGGGATACGGGGGGTACACCGATAAACTCATCTTC. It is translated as CAFRILPTGGYGGYTDKLIF.

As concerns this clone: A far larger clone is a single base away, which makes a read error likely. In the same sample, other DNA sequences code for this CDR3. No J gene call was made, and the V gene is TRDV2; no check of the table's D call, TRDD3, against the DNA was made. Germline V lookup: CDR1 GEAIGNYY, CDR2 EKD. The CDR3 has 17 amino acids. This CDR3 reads CAPRDGDLISYTDKLIF. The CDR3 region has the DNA TGTGCCCCTCGGGATGGGGACCTAATATCGTACACCGATAAACTCATCTTC.

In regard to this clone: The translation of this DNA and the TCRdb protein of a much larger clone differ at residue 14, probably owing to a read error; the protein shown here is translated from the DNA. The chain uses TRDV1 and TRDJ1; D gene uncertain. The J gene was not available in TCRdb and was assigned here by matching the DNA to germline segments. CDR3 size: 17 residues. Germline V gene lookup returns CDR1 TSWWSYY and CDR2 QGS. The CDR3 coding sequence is TGTGCTCTTGGGGAACGGTATCCTTTACTAAGAACCGATGAACTCATCTTT. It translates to CALGERYPLLRTDELIF.

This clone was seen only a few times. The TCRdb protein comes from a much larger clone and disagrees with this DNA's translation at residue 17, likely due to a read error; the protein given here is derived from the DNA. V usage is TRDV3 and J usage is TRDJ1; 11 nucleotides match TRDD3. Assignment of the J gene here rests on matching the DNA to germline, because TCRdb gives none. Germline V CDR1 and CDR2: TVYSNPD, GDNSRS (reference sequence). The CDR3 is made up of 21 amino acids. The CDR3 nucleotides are TGTGCCTTTACCTACCCCTCCTACTGGGGGATAGCATCCTTGTACACCAATAAACTCATCTTT. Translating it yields CAFTYPSYWGIASLYTNKLIF.

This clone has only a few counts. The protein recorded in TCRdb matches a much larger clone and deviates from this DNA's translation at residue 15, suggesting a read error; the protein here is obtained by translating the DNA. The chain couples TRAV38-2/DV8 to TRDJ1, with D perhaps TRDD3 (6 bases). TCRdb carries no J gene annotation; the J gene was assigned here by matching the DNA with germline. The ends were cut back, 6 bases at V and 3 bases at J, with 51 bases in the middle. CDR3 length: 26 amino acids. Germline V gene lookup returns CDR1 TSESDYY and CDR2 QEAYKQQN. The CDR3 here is CAYTGPPSTQPRTGRYHTTGPDKLIF. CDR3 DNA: TGTGCTTATACGGGGCCGCCCTCCACTCAGCCCCGTACTGGGAGATACCATACGACGGGTCCCGATAAACTCATCTTT.

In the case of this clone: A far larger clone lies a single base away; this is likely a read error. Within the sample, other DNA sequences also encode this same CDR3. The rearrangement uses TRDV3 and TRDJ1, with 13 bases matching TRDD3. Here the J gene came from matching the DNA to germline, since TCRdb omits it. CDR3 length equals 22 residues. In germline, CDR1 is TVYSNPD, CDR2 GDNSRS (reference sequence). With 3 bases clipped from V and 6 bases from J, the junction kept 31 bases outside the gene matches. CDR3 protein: CALRTQVLSNWGIRKISNKLIF. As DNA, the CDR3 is TGTGCCTTAAGAACTCAAGTCCTTTCTAACTGGGGGATACGCAAGATCAGCAATAAACTCATCTTT. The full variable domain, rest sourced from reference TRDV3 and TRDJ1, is CDKVTQSSPDQTVASGSEVVLLCTYDTVYSNPDLFWYRIRPDYSFQFVFYGDNSRSEGADFTQGRFSVKHILTQKAFHLVISPVRTEDSATYYCALRTQVLSNWGIRKISNKLIFGKGTRVTVEP.

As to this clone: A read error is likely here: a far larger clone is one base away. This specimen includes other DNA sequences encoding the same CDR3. The CDR3 sequence is CALGECYFPSLKTLGKTDKLIF. CDR3 nucleotides: TGTGCCCTTGGGGAATGTTATTTTCCTTCCTTGAAAACTCTGGGCAAAACCGATAAACTCATCTTT. The chain carries TRDV1 and TRDJ1; 7 bases align to TRDD2. Germline matching of the DNA provided the J gene here, since TCRdb leaves it blank. Germline values: CDR1 TSWWSYY, CDR2 QGS. The CDR3 loop spans 22 amino acids.

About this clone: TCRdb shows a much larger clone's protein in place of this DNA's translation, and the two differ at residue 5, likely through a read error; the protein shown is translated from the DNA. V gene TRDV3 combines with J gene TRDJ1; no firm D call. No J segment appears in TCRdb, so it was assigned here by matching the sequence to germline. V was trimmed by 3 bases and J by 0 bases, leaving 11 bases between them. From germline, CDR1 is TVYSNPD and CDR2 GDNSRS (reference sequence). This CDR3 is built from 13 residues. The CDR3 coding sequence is TGTGCCTTCCCATGCTCGGACACCGATAAACTCATCTTT. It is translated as CAFPCSDTDKLIF.

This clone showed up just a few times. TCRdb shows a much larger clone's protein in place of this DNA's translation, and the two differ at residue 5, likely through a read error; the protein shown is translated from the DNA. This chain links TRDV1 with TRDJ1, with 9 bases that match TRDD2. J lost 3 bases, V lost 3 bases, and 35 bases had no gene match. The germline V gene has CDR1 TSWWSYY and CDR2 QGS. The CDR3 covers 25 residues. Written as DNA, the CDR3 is TGTGCTCTTGGGGACCCCCTTCCTACAGTCCTCTACTTACTGGGTTCGATAGGAGCATCCGATAAACTCATCTTT. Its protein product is CALGDPLPTVLYLLGSIGASDKLIF.